This is a list of T cell receptor beta chains from one sample in a study of T-cell reconstitution after alpha-beta-depleted transplantation in children. TCRdb re-called the PCR reads through MiXCR, storing one row per CDR3 protein. The sample shows hundreds of thousands of distinct CDR3 sequences, approximately 8% of them seen only once. The sample in question was PBMCs, mostly from graft donor cells, obtained 180 days after TCRalphabeta/CD19-depleted stem cell transplant. All receptors derive from a male patient between 10 and 17 years old who had a stem cell transplant for acute lymphoblastic leukemia, so the T cells may come from the graft donor. CDR3s include the opening cysteine and the closing phenylalanine or tryptophan. The D gene is left open where the match is weak. Expanded clones are given a class, and other clones once, few, many or no size at all.

j_call v_call d_call clone_size cdr3_aa cdr3_nt
TRBJ2-7 TRBV5-1 NA many CASSLAGAPYEQYF TGCGCCAGCAGCTTGGCTGGGGCTCCCTACGAGCAGTACTTC
TRBJ2-7 TRBV25-1 TRBD1 many CASSEPGQGPYEQYF TGTGCCAGCAGTGAACCGGGACAGGGGCCCTACGAGCAGTACTTC
TRBJ1-1 TRBV19 TRBD1 few CASTLTGGLNTEAFF TGTGCCAGTACCCTTACAGGGGGCCTGAACACTGAAGCTTTCTTT
TRBJ1-2 TRBV19 TRBD1 few CASSMGTRGSYGYTF TGTGCCAGTAGTATGGGAACCAGGGGGAGCTATGGCTACACCTTC
TRBJ2-5 TRBV23-1 NA few CASSRQCLQETQYF TGCGCCAGCAGTCGACAGTGCCTACAAGAGACCCAGTACTTC
TRBJ2-7 TRBV6-5 NA many CASSSPGLERYEQYF TGTGCCAGCAGTTCCCCCGGACTGGAGCGATACGAGCAGTACTTC
TRBJ2-7 TRBV5-1 TRBD2 many CASSFLLAGVYEQYF TGCGCCAGCAGCTTCCTGCTAGCGGGGGTCTACGAGCAGTACTTC
TRBJ1-6 TRBV7-9 NA many CASSLVSGTNSPLHF TGTGCCAGCAGCTTAGTGTCCGGGACGAATTCACCCCTCCACTTT
TRBJ2-7 TRBV6-5 TRBD2 many CASSYSGGGGLAGGYEQYF TGTGCCAGCAGTTACTCCGGAGGGGGGGGACTAGCGGGAGGCTACGAGCAGTACTTC
TRBJ2-5 TRBV10-3 TRBD1 many CAISESEDRAGEETQYF TGTGCCATCAGTGAGTCGGAGGACAGGGCCGGAGAAGAGACCCAGTACTTC
TRBJ2-7 TRBV7-8 NA many CASSLAWRDASYEQYF TGTGCCAGCAGCTTAGCTTGGCGGGACGCCTCCTACGAGCAGTACTTC
TRBJ1-6 TRBV5-6 NA many CASSLAKGQLGGPLHF TGTGCCAGCAGCTTGGCCAAAGGACAGCTTGGTGGGCCCCTCCACTTT
TRBJ1-5 TRBV6-1 NA many CASRAEAWTLNQPQHF TGTGCCAGCAGGGCAGAAGCCTGGACGCTAAATCAGCCCCAGCATTTT
TRBJ2-3 TRBV25-1 TRBD2 many CASSQSGRARTDTQYF TGTGCCAGCAGTCAAAGCGGGAGGGCGAGGACAGATACGCAGTATTTT
TRBJ1-1 TRBV27 NA many CASSLRIGRGNTEAFF TGTGCCAGCAGTTTAAGGATAGGCAGGGGTAACACTGAAGCTTTCTTT
TRBJ2-1 TRBV6-2/TRBV6-3 NA many CAAEKRIGHNEQFF TGTGCCGCGGAGAAGAGGATTGGACACAATGAGCAGTTCTTC
TRBJ1-6 TRBV9 NA many CASSVNNSPLHF TGTGCCAGCAGCGTAAATAATTCACCCCTCCACTTT
TRBJ1-3 TRBV25-1 TRBD1 many CASSPPGTAGNTIYF TGTGCCAGCAGTCCGCCCGGGACAGCTGGAAACACCATATATTTT
TRBJ1-2 TRBV11-2 NA NA CASSPRTRRYGYTF TGTGCCAGCAGCCCAAGGACACGTCGCTATGGCTACACCTTC
TRBJ1-1 TRBV11-2 NA few CASSSLPGQPRRLTEAFF TGTGCCAGCAGCTCGCTTCCGGGACAACCGAGGCGGCTCACTGAAGCTTTCTTT
TRBJ1-2 TRBV7-9 NA NA CASSSHGAGHYGYAF TGTGCCAGCAGCTCCCACGGGGCCGGGCACTATGGCTACGCCTTC
TRBJ2-7 TRBV20-1 NA NA CSAARTTREQYF TGCAGTGCTGCCCGGACTACCAGAGAGCAGTACTTC